The rows below give T cell receptor beta chains drawn from one sample of a study of T cell changes during pregnancy in multiple sclerosis. Generated by immunoSEQ multiplex PCR, the TCRdb table keeps only in-frame clones and is missing some. The profile covers about 79,000 clones, with 75% to 95% appearing a single time and 0.45% to 0.6% taken by the ten largest. Material: CD4+ T cells from peripheral blood mononuclear cells, obtained in the second trimester of pregnancy. The receptors were sampled from a female donor with multiple sclerosis, enrolled in a pregnancy study. Each CDR3 is given with its conserved first and last residue. Fields, in order: clone size, V gene, J gene, D gene, CDR3 protein, CDR3 DNA. A D gene is named only where the DNA matches it firmly. Not all rows give a size; the values are once, few, many and, for expanded clones, a class.

clone_size: NA; v_call: TRBV30; j_call: TRBJ1-6; d_call: NA; cdr3_aa: CAWSPGRESPLHF; cdr3_nt: TGTGCCTGGAGTCCGGGAAGGGAGTCACCCCTCCACTTT
clone_size: NA; v_call: TRBV2; j_call: TRBJ2-5; d_call: TRBD2; cdr3_aa: CASSYSGRETQYF; cdr3_nt: TGTGCCAGCAGTTATAGCGGGAGAGAGACCCAGTACTTC
clone_size: NA; v_call: TRBV19; j_call: TRBJ1-4; d_call: TRBD1; cdr3_aa: CASSPYNPGEDRSHEKLFF; cdr3_nt: TGTGCCAGTAGTCCATATAACCCGGGGGAGGACAGGTCACACGAAAAACTGTTTTTT
clone_size: few; v_call: TRBV30; j_call: TRBJ1-5; d_call: NA; cdr3_aa: CAWGRALRQPQHF; cdr3_nt: TGTGCCTGGGGCAGGGCCTTGAGACAGCCCCAGCATTTT
clone_size: NA; v_call: TRBV30; j_call: TRBJ1-4; d_call: NA; cdr3_aa: CAWNPPHGARNEKLFF; cdr3_nt: TGTGCCTGGAACCCCCCCCATGGGGCCCGGAATGAAAAACTGTTTTTT
clone_size: NA; v_call: TRBV29-1; j_call: TRBJ1-2; d_call: NA; cdr3_aa: CSVESGYGYTF; cdr3_nt: TGCAGCGTTGAGTCGGGTTATGGCTACACCTTC
clone_size: NA; v_call: TRBV27; j_call: TRBJ2-2; d_call: NA; cdr3_aa: CASSLLTTGRVENTGELFF; cdr3_nt: TGTGCCAGCAGTTTACTGACGACAGGAAGAGTCGAGAACACCGGGGAGCTGTTTTTT
clone_size: once; v_call: TRBV7-3; j_call: TRBJ2-1; d_call: NA; cdr3_aa: CASSPVLGLHNEQFF; cdr3_nt: TGTGCCAGCAGCCCCGTCTTAGGACTTCACAATGAGCAGTTCTTC
clone_size: NA; v_call: TRBV7-7; j_call: TRBJ2-3; d_call: TRBD2; cdr3_aa: CASSLRTSGTDTQYF; cdr3_nt: TGTGCCAGCAGCTTAAGGACTAGTGGCACAGATACGCAGTATTTT
clone_size: NA; v_call: TRBV18; j_call: TRBJ2-3; d_call: NA; cdr3_aa: CASSPSQPRVDTQYF; cdr3_nt: TGTGCCAGCTCACCAAGTCAGCCCAGGGTAGATACGCAGTATTTT
clone_size: NA; v_call: TRBV7-6; j_call: TRBJ1-5; d_call: TRBD1; cdr3_aa: CASSLATGDNQPQHF; cdr3_nt: TGTGCCAGCAGCTTAGCGACAGGGGACAATCAGCCCCAGCATTTT
clone_size: NA; v_call: TRBV7-2; j_call: TRBJ2-7; d_call: NA; cdr3_aa: CASSLGIIDEQYF; cdr3_nt: TGTGCCAGCAGCTTAGGTATAATAGACGAGCAGTACTTC
clone_size: NA; v_call: TRBV6-1; j_call: TRBJ1-6; d_call: NA; cdr3_aa: CASSAKSSYNSPLHF; cdr3_nt: TGTGCCAGCAGCGCAAAGAGCTCCTATAATTCACCCCTCCACTTT
clone_size: NA; v_call: TRBV5-1; j_call: TRBJ2-5; d_call: TRBD2; cdr3_aa: CASSPPGAGGRETQYF; cdr3_nt: TGCGCCAGCAGCCCACCGGGGGCGGGAGGGCGTGAGACCCAGTACTTC
clone_size: NA; v_call: TRBV6-8; j_call: TRBJ2-7; d_call: NA; cdr3_aa: CASALALALYEQYF; cdr3_nt: TGTGCCAGCGCTTTAGCGCTCGCCCTCTACGAGCAGTACTTC
clone_size: NA; v_call: TRBV10-1; j_call: TRBJ1-2; d_call: NA; cdr3_aa: CASSTGQSYTF; cdr3_nt: TGCGCCAGCAGTACGGGACAATCCTACACCTTC
clone_size: NA; v_call: TRBV5-6; j_call: TRBJ1-4; d_call: NA; cdr3_aa: CASREGGTTNEKLFF; cdr3_nt: TGTGCCAGCAGGGAGGGGGGGACAACTAATGAAAAACTGTTTTTT
clone_size: NA; v_call: TRBV29-1; j_call: TRBJ2-2; d_call: NA; cdr3_aa: CSVNDRKNTGELFF; cdr3_nt: TGCAGCGTGAATGACAGAAAGAACACCGGGGAGCTGTTTTTT
clone_size: NA; v_call: TRBV25-1; j_call: TRBJ2-4; d_call: TRBD1; cdr3_aa: CASSGQGSKNIQYF; cdr3_nt: TGTGCCAGCAGTGGACAGGGTTCCAAAAACATTCAGTACTTC
clone_size: NA; v_call: TRBV6-5; j_call: TRBJ1-2; d_call: TRBD1; cdr3_aa: CASSSLRTGGSYGYTF; cdr3_nt: TGTGCCAGCAGTTCCTTAAGAACAGGGGGCAGCTATGGCTACACCTTC
clone_size: once; v_call: TRBV5-1; j_call: TRBJ2-5; d_call: NA; cdr3_aa: CASSLNGVYQETQYF; cdr3_nt: TGCGCCAGCAGCTTGAACGGGGTGTACCAAGAGACCCAGTACTTC
clone_size: few; v_call: TRBV27; j_call: TRBJ2-1; d_call: NA; cdr3_aa: CASSLRFRGDEQFF; cdr3_nt: TGTGCCAGCAGTTTACGATTCAGGGGGGATGAGCAGTTCTTC
clone_size: NA; v_call: TRBV12-5; j_call: TRBJ2-7; d_call: TRBD1; cdr3_aa: CASGLVLGQGALFTYEQYF; cdr3_nt: TGTGCTAGTGGTTTGGTACTCGGACAGGGGGCGTTATTTACCTACGAGCAGTACTTC
clone_size: NA; v_call: TRBV7-2; j_call: TRBJ2-1; d_call: TRBD2; cdr3_aa: CASSLPPTSGGQHYNEQFF; cdr3_nt: TGTGCCAGCAGCTTACCCCCGACTAGCGGGGGGCAACACTACAATGAGCAGTTCTTC
clone_size: NA; v_call: TRBV11-2; j_call: TRBJ2-5; d_call: TRBD2; cdr3_aa: CASSLVGGGAPQETQYF; cdr3_nt: TGTGCCAGCAGCTTAGTTGGCGGGGGGGCCCCCCAAGAGACCCAGTACTTC
clone_size: NA; v_call: TRBV14; j_call: TRBJ1-4; d_call: NA; cdr3_aa: CASSQEAGVGLFF; cdr3_nt: TGTGCCAGCAGCCAAGAGGCAGGTGTTGGACTGTTTTTT
clone_size: NA; v_call: TRBV4-1; j_call: TRBJ2-1; d_call: NA; cdr3_aa: CASSSQRSYNEQFF; cdr3_nt: TGCGCCAGCAGTTCCCAGCGCTCCTACAATGAGCAGTTCTTC
clone_size: NA; v_call: TRBV19; j_call: TRBJ1-5; d_call: TRBD1; cdr3_aa: CASSRGTGGGAQHF; cdr3_nt: TGTGCCAGTAGTAGGGGGACAGGAGGGGGGGCCCAGCATTTT
clone_size: NA; v_call: TRBV27; j_call: TRBJ2-7; d_call: NA; cdr3_aa: CASSLDGGHYEQYF; cdr3_nt: TGTGCCAGCAGTTTGGACGGAGGTCACTACGAGCAGTACTTC
clone_size: few; v_call: TRBV6-6; j_call: TRBJ1-5; d_call: TRBD1; cdr3_aa: CASRLTGDQHF; cdr3_nt: TGTGCCAGCAGGCTGACAGGGGATCAGCATTTT
clone_size: NA; v_call: TRBV2; j_call: TRBJ2-1; d_call: TRBD1; cdr3_aa: CAGRTGGYNEQFF; cdr3_nt: TGTGCCGGGAGGACAGGGGGCTACAATGAGCAGTTCTTC
clone_size: NA; v_call: TRBV28; j_call: TRBJ2-7; d_call: TRBD1; cdr3_aa: CASSSQGAHSYEQYF; cdr3_nt: TGTGCCAGCAGTTCCCAGGGGGCACACTCCTACGAGCAGTACTTC
clone_size: NA; v_call: TRBV16; j_call: TRBJ2-7; d_call: TRBD2; cdr3_aa: CASSQSRAGGPRFNEQYF; cdr3_nt: TGTGCCAGCAGCCAATCGCGAGCGGGAGGGCCCAGGTTCAACGAGCAGTACTTC
clone_size: NA; v_call: TRBV5-4; j_call: TRBJ2-3; d_call: TRBD1; cdr3_aa: CASSPGQGTDTQYF; cdr3_nt: TGTGCCAGCAGCCCCGGACAGGGAACAGATACGCAGTATTTT
clone_size: NA; v_call: TRBV19; j_call: TRBJ1-5; d_call: NA; cdr3_aa: CASSETTGRGNQPQHF; cdr3_nt: TGTGCCAGTAGTGAAACAACAGGGCGCGGCAATCAGCCCCAGCATTTT
clone_size: NA; v_call: TRBV6-1; j_call: TRBJ2-1; d_call: TRBD2; cdr3_aa: CASSARGGAFGNEQFF; cdr3_nt: TGTGCCAGCAGTGCCCGCGGGGGGGCCTTCGGTAATGAGCAGTTCTTC
clone_size: NA; v_call: TRBV6-1; j_call: TRBJ1-2; d_call: NA; cdr3_aa: CASSPTGNYGYTF; cdr3_nt: TGTGCCAGCAGCCCTACAGGAAACTATGGCTACACCTTC
clone_size: NA; v_call: TRBV5-4; j_call: TRBJ2-1; d_call: NA; cdr3_aa: CASIPTPQAYNEQFF; cdr3_nt: TGTGCCAGCATCCCTACCCCCCAAGCCTACAATGAGCAGTTCTTC
clone_size: NA; v_call: TRBV9; j_call: TRBJ2-3; d_call: TRBD1; cdr3_aa: CASSVEGGLTDTQYF; cdr3_nt: TGTGCCAGCAGCGTAGAAGGGGGCCTCACAGATACGCAGTATTTT
clone_size: NA; v_call: TRBV27; j_call: TRBJ2-4; d_call: NA; cdr3_aa: CASSSPAGYGSKNIQYF; cdr3_nt: TGTGCCAGCAGTTCCCCGGCAGGCTATGGGAGCAAAAACATTCAGTACTTC
clone_size: NA; v_call: TRBV4-3; j_call: TRBJ2-1; d_call: NA; cdr3_aa: CASSHSSGAGSYNEQFF; cdr3_nt: TGCGCCAGCAGCCACTCTAGTGGGGCAGGCTCCTACAATGAGCAGTTCTTC
clone_size: NA; v_call: TRBV7-2; j_call: TRBJ2-2; d_call: TRBD2; cdr3_aa: CASRQLAIGELFF; cdr3_nt: TGTGCCAGCCGTCAACTAGCGATCGGGGAGCTGTTTTTT
clone_size: NA; v_call: TRBV30; j_call: TRBJ2-1; d_call: TRBD1; cdr3_aa: CAWSAGTGINNEQFF; cdr3_nt: TGCGCCTGGAGTGCCGGGACAGGGATCAACAATGAGCAGTTCTTC
clone_size: NA; v_call: TRBV28; j_call: TRBJ1-1; d_call: NA; cdr3_aa: CASSSPRDITMNTEAFF; cdr3_nt: TGTGCCAGCAGTTCCCCCAGGGATATTACTATGAACACTGAAGCTTTCTTT
clone_size: NA; v_call: TRBV6-5; j_call: TRBJ2-7; d_call: NA; cdr3_aa: CASSFRGASYEQYF; cdr3_nt: TGTGCCAGCAGTTTCAGGGGGGCCTCCTACGAGCAGTACTTC
clone_size: NA; v_call: TRBV29-1; j_call: TRBJ1-2; d_call: TRBD1; cdr3_aa: CSVEETGSYGYTF; cdr3_nt: TGCAGCGTCGAGGAGACAGGGAGCTATGGCTACACCTTC
clone_size: NA; v_call: TRBV29-1; j_call: TRBJ1-4; d_call: NA; cdr3_aa: CSVEEGAGEKLFF; cdr3_nt: TGCAGCGTTGAGGAGGGCGCGGGGGAAAAACTGTTTTTT
clone_size: NA; v_call: TRBV5-1; j_call: TRBJ1-6; d_call: NA; cdr3_aa: CASSLAGTSSSPLHF; cdr3_nt: TGCGCCAGCAGCTTGGCCGGGACAAGCAGTTCACCCCTCCACTTT
clone_size: NA; v_call: TRBV7-3; j_call: TRBJ2-3; d_call: TRBD2; cdr3_aa: CASSTGGGADTQYF; cdr3_nt: TGTGCCAGCAGTACTGGGGGAGGGGCGGATACGCAGTATTTT